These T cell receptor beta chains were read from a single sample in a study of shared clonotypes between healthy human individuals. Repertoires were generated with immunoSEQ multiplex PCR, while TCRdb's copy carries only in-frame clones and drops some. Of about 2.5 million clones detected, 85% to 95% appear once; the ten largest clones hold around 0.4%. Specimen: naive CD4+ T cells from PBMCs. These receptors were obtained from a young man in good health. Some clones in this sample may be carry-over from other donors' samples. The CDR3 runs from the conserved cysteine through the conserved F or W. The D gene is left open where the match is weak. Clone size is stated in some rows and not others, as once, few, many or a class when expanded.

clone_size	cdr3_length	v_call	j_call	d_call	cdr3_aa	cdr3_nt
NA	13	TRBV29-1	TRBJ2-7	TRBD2	CSVVGLAAYEQYF	TGCAGCGTTGTGGGACTAGCGGCCTACGAGCAGTACTTC
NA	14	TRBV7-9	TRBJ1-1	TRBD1	CASSLAGQRNEAFF	TGTGCCAGCAGCTTAGCGGGACAGAGAAATGAAGCTTTCTTT
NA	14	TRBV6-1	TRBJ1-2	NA	CATKLVDSNYGYTF	TGTGCCACCAAATTGGTGGACAGTAACTATGGCTACACCTTC
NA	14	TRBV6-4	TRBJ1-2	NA	CASSDSTLNYGYTF	TGTGCCAGCAGTGACTCTACACTTAACTATGGCTACACCTTC
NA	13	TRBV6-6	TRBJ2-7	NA	CASSYSEGYEQYF	TGTGCCAGCAGTTACTCGGAGGGTTACGAGCAGTACTTC
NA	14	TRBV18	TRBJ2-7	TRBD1	CASSPRQDRAEQYF	TGTGCCAGCTCACCTCGCCAGGACAGGGCCGAGCAGTACTTC
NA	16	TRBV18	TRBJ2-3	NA	CASSPGLAASTDTQYF	TGTGCCAGCTCACCCGGGCTAGCAGCTAGCACAGATACGCAGTATTTT
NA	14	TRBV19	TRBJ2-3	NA	CASSMGRRVDTQYF	TGTGCCAGTAGTATGGGACGACGGGTGGATACGCAGTATTTT
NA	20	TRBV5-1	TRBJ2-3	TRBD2	CASSLPTTSGSVRATDTQYF	TGCGCCAGCAGCTTGCCCACAACTAGCGGGAGTGTCCGTGCCACAGATACGCAGTATTTT
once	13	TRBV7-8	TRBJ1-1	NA	CASSVNVNTEAFF	TGTGCCAGCAGCGTTAACGTGAACACTGAAGCTTTCTTT
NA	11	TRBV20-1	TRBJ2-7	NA	CSATRTREQYF	TGCAGTGCAACCCGGACCCGCGAGCAGTACTTC
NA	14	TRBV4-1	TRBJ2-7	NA	CASSRQIGDYEQYF	TGCGCCAGCAGCCGCCAGATAGGGGACTACGAGCAGTACTTC
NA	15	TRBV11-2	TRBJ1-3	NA	CASSKRADSGNTIYF	TGTGCCAGCAGCAAACGGGCCGACTCTGGAAACACCATATATTTT
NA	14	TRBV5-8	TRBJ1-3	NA	CASSLYSPGNTIYF	TGTGCCAGCAGCTTGTATTCACCTGGAAACACCATATATTTT
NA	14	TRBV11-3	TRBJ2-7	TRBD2	CASSPRGSSYEQYF	TGTGCCAGCAGCCCGCGGGGGAGCTCCTACGAGCAGTACTTC
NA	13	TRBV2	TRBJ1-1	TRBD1	CASRTGYNTEAFF	TGTGCCAGCCGGACAGGGTACAACACTGAAGCTTTCTTT
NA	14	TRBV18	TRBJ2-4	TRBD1	CASSPQGQGNIQYF	TGTGCCAGCTCACCCCAGGGACAGGGAAACATTCAGTACTTC
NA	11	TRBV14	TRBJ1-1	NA	CASSQFWVAFF	TGTGCCAGCAGCCAATTTTGGGTAGCTTTCTTT
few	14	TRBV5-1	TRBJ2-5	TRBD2	CASSSGLAEETQYF	TGCGCCAGCAGCTCCGGACTAGCGGAAGAGACCCAGTACTTC
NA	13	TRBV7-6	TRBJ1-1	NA	CASSSQLNTEAFF	TGTGCCAGCAGCTCTCAGTTGAACACTGAAGCTTTCTTT
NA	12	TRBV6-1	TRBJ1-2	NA	CASSEPGYGYTF	TGTGCCAGCAGTGAACCGGGCTATGGCTACACCTTC
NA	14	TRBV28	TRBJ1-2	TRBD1	CASSLRGTASGYTF	TGTGCCAGCAGTTTAAGAGGGACAGCCAGCGGCTACACCTTC
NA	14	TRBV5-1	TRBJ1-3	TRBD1	CASSPSTGENTIYF	TGCGCCAGCAGCCCCTCGACAGGGGAAAACACCATATATTTT
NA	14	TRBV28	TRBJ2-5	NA	CASSVALGGKTQYF	TGTGCCAGCAGTGTTGCATTGGGGGGAAAGACCCAGTACTTC
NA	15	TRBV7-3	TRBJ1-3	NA	CASSLQPGSGNTIYF	TGTGCCAGCAGCTTACAACCGGGATCCGGAAACACCATATATTTT
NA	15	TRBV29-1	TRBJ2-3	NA	CSVVTNSISTDTQYF	TGCAGCGTTGTGACTAACTCGATTAGCACAGATACGCAGTATTTT
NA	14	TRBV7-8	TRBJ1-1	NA	CASSLQGAKAEAFF	TGTGCCAGCAGCTTACAGGGAGCCAAGGCTGAAGCTTTCTTT
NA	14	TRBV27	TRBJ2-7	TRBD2	CASSRTSQGYEQYF	TGTGCCAGCAGCCGGACTAGTCAGGGCTACGAGCAGTACTTC